Below, 25 T cell receptor beta chains from the same sample are listed, as sequenced in a study of blood T cells in healthy people across ages. Sample-barcoded 5' priming and a J-beta primer mix drove a second PCR of roughly 6 to 12 cycles. TCRdb independently ran MiXCR on the 5' RACE reads; one entry per CDR3 protein. The data show 950,000 to 1,200,000 distinct CDR3 sequences, around two fifths seen once. Sequencing used blood. These receptors were taken from a man aged 18 to 29 in good health.

The table lists this clonotype with a few counts. This chain links TRBV3-1 with TRBJ1-4; perhaps TRBD1 as D (5 bases). With 0 bases removed from V and 5 bases from J, the gap between germline ends came to 10 bases. The CDR3 is made up of 15 amino acids. The germline V gene has CDR1 LGHDT and CDR2 YNNKEL (reference sequence). The DNA of the CDR3 is TGTGCCAGCAGCCAAGATCGGGGGGAGAATGAAAAACTGTTTTTT. As protein: CASSQDRGENEKLFF.

The chain employs TRBV12-3 or TRBV12-4 and TRBJ2-2; perhaps TRBD2 as D (5 bases). The V end lost 1 base, the J end lost 3 bases, and 12 bases lay between the germline ends. This CDR3 is built from 16 residues. The CDR3 nucleotides read TGTGCCAGCAGTTTAGAGGGCGGGTACGACACCGGGGAGCTGTTTTTT. It translates to CASSLEGGYDTGELFF.

In DNA form, the CDR3 reads TGTGCCAGCAGACCCCCTGGACAGGGTATTTCTTTCTTT. It is translated as CASRPPGQGISFF. The rearrangement uses TRBV6-5 and TRBJ1-1, with 8 bases lining up with TRBD1. Germline V CDR1 and CDR2: MNHEY, SVGAGI. The CDR3 consists of 13 residues. V lost 6 bases and J lost 12; bases outside the gene matches: 12.

Details on this clonotype: One end of the junction varies from germline; a read error may be responsible. This rearrangement joins TRBV11-1 to TRBJ2-1; D is undetermined. Germline V gene lookup returns CDR1 SGHAT and CDR2 FQDESV (reference sequence). CDR3 size: 13 residues. The CDR3 loop reads CTSSLSPSDEQFF. Written as DNA, the CDR3 is TGTACCAGCAGCTTAAGTCCCTCCGATGAGCAGTTCTTC.

This clonotype was detected a few times. The CDR3 DNA reads TGCGCCAGCAGCCAAGATTTGACCCCTTTCCCGTATGGCTACACCTTC. It translates to CASSQDLTPFPYGYTF. V is TRBV4-1 and J is TRBJ1-2; D is ambiguous. The V end was cut by 0 bases, the J end by 5 bases, with 16 bases between. The germline gives CDR1 MGHRA, CDR2 YSYEKL. The CDR3 has 16 residues.

The chain couples TRBV20-1 to TRBJ2-2, with D maybe TRBD2 (5 bases). V was trimmed by 4 bases and J by 3 bases, leaving 12 bases between them. Germline-derived CDR1 and CDR2 are DFQATT and SNEGSKA (reference sequence). This CDR3 comprises 14 residues. The CDR3 here is CSAIVAFDTGELFF. The DNA for the CDR3 is TGCAGTGCTATAGTAGCGTTTGACACCGGGGAGCTGTTTTTT.

This clonotype was counted a few times. The chain combines TRBV7-2 with TRBJ2-7; possible D gene TRBD1, 6 bases. Germline loops: CDR1 SGHTA, CDR2 FQGNSA. CDR3 length equals 14 residues. The ends were cut back, 5 bases at V and 2 bases at J, with 13 bases in the middle. CDR3: CASSDQTGPYEQYF. The CDR3 nucleotides read TGTGCCAGCAGCGACCAGACAGGACCCTACGAGCAGTACTTC.

This clonotype was observed many times. This sequence joins TRBV20-1 and TRBJ2-3; 14 bases are a match to TRBD2. Germline V gene sequence: CDR1 DFQATT, CDR2 SNEGSKA (reference sequence). Trimming at V came to 3 bases and at J to 0 bases, leaving 5 bases not matched to a gene. CDR3 length: 17 amino acids. The CDR3 region is CSARGLAGATSTDTQYF. Written as DNA, the CDR3 is TGCAGTGCTAGGGGACTAGCGGGGGCTACTAGCACAGATACGCAGTATTTT.

This clonotype occurred a few times. V and J are TRBV5-6 and TRBJ2-1; D ambiguous. CDR3 size: 14 residues. Per germline, CDR1 SGHDT and CDR2 YYEEEE. Trimming pared 0 bases from V and 5 bases from J, leaving 9 bases between. The CDR3 DNA reads as TGTGCCAGCAGCTTGGAGTTAGTTCACAATGAGCAGTTCTTC. Protein product: CASSLELVHNEQFF.

This clonotype was counted a single time. This chain joins TRBV12-3 or TRBV12-4 and TRBJ1-3; tentative D call: TRBD1 (5 bases). Trimming removed 6 bases from V and 0 bases from J, with 15 bases in between. The CDR3 contains 16 residues. The CDR3 coding sequence is TGTGCCAGCAGCCACGGGGCCCTGAGCTCTGGAAACACCATATATTTT. It codes for CASSHGALSSGNTIYF.

In this sample, this clonotype turned up a few times. This chain joins TRBV2 and TRBJ2-3, with 9 bases identical to TRBD2. V lost 3 bases, J lost 3 bases, and 4 bases stayed unmatched. CDR1 SNHLY and CDR2 FYNNEI come from the germline V gene. This CDR3 comprises 15 residues. The CDR3 here is CASSELAGETDTQYF. The CDR3 DNA follows: TGTGCCAGCAGTGAGTTAGCGGGGGAGACAGATACGCAGTATTTT. The full variable domain, with the rest looked up from reference TRBV2 and TRBJ2-3, is EPEVTQTPSHQVTQMGQEVILRCVPISNHLYFYWYRQILGQKVEFLVSFYNNEISEKSEIFDDQFSVERPDGSNFTLKIRSTKLEDSAMYFCASSELAGETDTQYFGPGTRLTVL.

The chain couples TRBV7-2 to TRBJ2-7, with D possibly being TRBD2 (5 bases). With 4 bases removed from V and 4 bases from J, the gap between germline ends came to 17 bases. Germline V CDR1 and CDR2: SGHTA, FQGNSA. CDR3 length equals 15 residues. The CDR3 DNA is TGTGCCAGCAGCTATGGCCGGGGAGCGTCTTACGAGCAGTACTTC. Its protein is CASSYGRGASYEQYF.

This chain joins TRBV5-1 and TRBJ1-2; 10 bases are shared with TRBD1. The germline V gene has CDR1 SGHRS and CDR2 YFSETQ. V trimming: 0 bases; J trimming: 6 bases; junction bases outside the gene matches: 5. The CDR3 has 15 amino acids. Here the CDR3 DNA reads TGCGCCAGCAGCTTGGTCGGGACAGGGGAGAATGGCTACACCTTC. This translates into CASSLVGTGENGYTF.

V gene TRBV6-6 combines with J gene TRBJ1-1; D remains ambiguous. CDR3 length equals 14 residues. The germline V and J ends were trimmed by 0 bases and 0 bases, with 5 bases remaining between them. Looked up from germline, CDR1 is MNHNY and CDR2 is SVGAGI (reference sequence). The CDR3 loop reads CASSYSQLNTEAFF. CDR3 in DNA: TGTGCCAGCAGTTACTCACAGTTGAACACTGAAGCTTTCTTT.

The chain joins TRBV20-1 to TRBJ1-5; no clear D. The germline V gene encodes CDR1 DFQATT and CDR2 SNEGSKA (reference sequence). Trimming took off 3 bases at V and 4 bases at J, with 10 bases between the two ends. This CDR3 has 13 residues. The CDR3 loop is CSARVLENQPQHF. CDR3 bases: TGCAGTGCTAGGGTTTTAGAGAATCAGCCCCAGCATTTT.

This clonotype was observed a few times. This sequence joins TRBV11-2 and TRBJ1-1; 11 nucleotides line up with TRBD1. J gave up 0 bases and V 0 bases, and 12 bases lay outside the gene matches. The V gene's germline CDR1 is SGHAT and CDR2 FQNNGV. The CDR3 totals 20 residues. CDR3 sequence reads: CASSLDNPRTGGLMNTEAFF. CDR3 nucleotide sequence: TGTGCCAGCAGCTTAGATAATCCCCGGACAGGGGGCCTCATGAACACTGAAGCTTTCTTT.

In regard to this clonotype: Relative to the germline gene, one junction end is altered; a read error may explain this. The CDR3: CAGSVGPGPNTDTQYF. The CDR3 region has the DNA TGTGCCGGCAGCGTAGGACCGGGACCAAACACAGATACGCAGTATTTT. The V and J genes are TRBV9 and TRBJ2-3; D could derive from TRBD1 or TRBD2 (5 bases each). CDR1 is SGDLS, CDR2 YYNGEE, per germline. CDR3 length: 16 residues.

This chain uses TRBV10-3 with TRBJ1-1; D is unresolved. The CDR3 is 13 amino acids. V gave up 0 bases and J gave up 7 bases, with 9 bases separating them. Germline loops: CDR1 ENHRY, CDR2 SYGVKD. The CDR3 spells CAISESPRIEAFF. CDR3 sequence (DNA): TGTGCCATCAGTGAGTCGCCCAGGATTGAAGCTTTCTTT.

Ten or more counts support this clonotype. The J gene is TRBJ2-1, the V gene TRBV27, with a tentative D call TRBD1 (5 bases). Germline CDR1 and CDR2: MNHEY and SMNVEV (reference sequence). The CDR3 runs to 14 residues. The V end was cut by 5 bases, the J end by 4 bases, with 12 bases between. In DNA, the CDR3 is TGTGCCAGCAGTCCAGGGTACAGTTACAATGAGCAGTTCTTC. Amino acid sequence: CASSPGYSYNEQFF.

The chain couples TRBV27 to TRBJ2-7, with a possible D match to TRBD2 (8 bases). Germline V gene sequence: CDR1 MNHEY, CDR2 SMNVEV (reference sequence). The CDR3 covers 15 residues. V lost 6 bases, J lost 0 bases, and 15 bases lay in between. CDR3 bases: TGTGCCAGCAGGAGAGCGGGGGACAGCTCCTACGAGCAGTACTTC. Residues: CASRRAGDSSYEQYF.

The chain links TRBV2 to TRBJ1-1; 11 bases map to TRBD1. The ends lost 6 bases at V and 3 bases at J; junction bases unmatched: 6. The length of the CDR3 is 15 residues. Germline-derived CDR1 and CDR2 are SNHLY and FYNNEI. CDR3 in amino acids: CASRGTGGGDTEAFF. The CDR3 nucleotides are TGTGCCAGCAGAGGGACAGGGGGTGGGGACACTGAAGCTTTCTTT.

In this sample, this clonotype turned up a few times. This chain connects TRBV6-5 to TRBJ1-2; D is unresolved. CDR1 MNHEY and CDR2 SVGAGI come from the germline V gene. The V end lost 0 bases, the J end lost 3 bases, and 14 bases lay between the germline ends. There are 16 residues in the CDR3. In DNA, the CDR3 is TGTGCCAGCAGTTACTCGGAGTCCGGGGAGTACTATGGCTACACCTTC. It codes for CASSYSESGEYYGYTF.

At least ten counts were recorded for this clonotype. This chain connects TRBV9 to TRBJ1-2; tentatively, D is TRBD1 (5 bases). Deletions cut 3 bases from V and 4 bases from J, with 16 bases between. The CDR3 length is 15 residues. Germline V gene data show CDR1 as SGDLS and CDR2 as YYNGEE. CDR3 sequence: CASSAYSGGTYGYTF. The CDR3 DNA follows: TGTGCCAGCAGCGCCTACTCCGGGGGAACCTATGGCTACACCTTC.

The chain carries TRBV27 and TRBJ2-5; either TRBD1 or TRBD2 may fit D (5 bases each). Germline values: CDR1 MNHEY, CDR2 SMNVEV (reference sequence). Trimming removed 6 bases at V and 1 base at J, with 15 bases between. The CDR3 is made up of 15 amino acids. CDR3 in DNA: TGTGCCAGCAGCGTAAAGGGACGGATCCAAGAGACCCAGTACTTC. Protein product: CASSVKGRIQETQYF.

The V gene is TRBV7-8, the J gene TRBJ2-2, with D possibly matching TRBD1 (5 bases). CDR1 is SGHVS, CDR2 FQNEAQ, per germline. The V end was cut by 7 bases, the J end by 0 bases, with 18 bases between. The CDR3 covers 17 residues. Here the CDR3 DNA reads TGTGCCAGCACTCAGCGCCGGTGGACAACGAACACCGGGGAGCTGTTTTTT. Protein product: CASTQRRWTTNTGELFF.